These T cell receptor beta chains were read from a single sample in a study of T-cell reconstitution after alpha-beta-depleted transplantation in children. TCRdb called the PCR reads again in MiXCR, with one record for every CDR3 protein. There are about 200,000 distinct CDR3 sequences in the sample; roughly 6% occur only once, and 4.5% to 5.5% lies in the top ten. The specimen was PBMCs, collected before TCRalphabeta/CD19-depleted stem cell transplant. These receptors all come from a girl under three years old with combined immunodeficiency, due to receive a stem cell transplant. The CDR3 runs from the conserved cysteine through the conserved F or W.

V	J	CDR3
TRBV4-1	TRBJ2-1	CASSERGDYNEQFF
TRBV28	TRBJ2-3	CASSQLAGGINRDTQYF
TRBV7-2	TRBJ2-1	CASSLVVGGSSYNEQFF
TRBV7-2	TRBJ2-2	CASRRQELNTGELFF
TRBV19	TRBJ1-2	CASSLRDVYGYTF
TRBV20-1	TRBJ1-2	CSASGDKGASNYGYTF
TRBV20-1	TRBJ2-3	CSARPGLAGVSDTQYF
TRBV29-1	TRBJ2-5	CSVDLPPGGNTGNIVPETQYF
TRBV28	TRBJ2-7	CASSREAGWVYEQYF
TRBV28	TRBJ2-5	CASSLYGFQETQYF
TRBV10-3	TRBJ1-6	CAISEPLQGNSPLHF
TRBV7-6	TRBJ2-7	CASSLSGLPTYEQYF
TRBV7-2	TRBJ2-1	CASSSRAGSNEQFF
TRBV20-1	TRBJ2-5	CSVQTGDQETQYF
TRBV13	TRBJ1-2	CASSSQGTDGYTF
TRBV12-3/TRBV12-4	TRBJ2-4	CASSYGDGEKNIQYF
TRBV28	TRBJ2-2	CASSFDRGLVTGELFF